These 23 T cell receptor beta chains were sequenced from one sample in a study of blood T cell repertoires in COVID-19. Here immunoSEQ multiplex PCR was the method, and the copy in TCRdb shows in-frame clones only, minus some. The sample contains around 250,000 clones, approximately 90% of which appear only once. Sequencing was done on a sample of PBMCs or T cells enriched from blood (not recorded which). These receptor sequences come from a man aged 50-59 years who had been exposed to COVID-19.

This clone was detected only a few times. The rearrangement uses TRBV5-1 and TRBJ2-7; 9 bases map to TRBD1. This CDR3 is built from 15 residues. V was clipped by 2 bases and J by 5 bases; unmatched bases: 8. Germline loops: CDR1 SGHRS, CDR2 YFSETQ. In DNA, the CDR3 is TGCGCCAGCAGCTTACTAGGGACAGGGCAAAACGAGCAGTACTTC. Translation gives CASSLLGTGQNEQYF. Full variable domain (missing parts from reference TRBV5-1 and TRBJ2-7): KAGVTQTPRYLIKTRGQQVTLSCSPISGHRSVSWYQQTPGQGLQFLFEYFSETQRNKGNFPGRFSGRQFSNSRSEMNVSTLELGDSALYLCASSLLGTGQNEQYFGPGTRLTVT.

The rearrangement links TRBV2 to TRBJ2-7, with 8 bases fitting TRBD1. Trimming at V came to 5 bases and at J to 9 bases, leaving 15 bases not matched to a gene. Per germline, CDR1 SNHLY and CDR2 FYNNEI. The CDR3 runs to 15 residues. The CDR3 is CASSPQAGGAKGQYF. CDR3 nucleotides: TGTGCCAGCAGTCCTCAGGCAGGGGGCGCGAAAGGGCAGTACTTC.

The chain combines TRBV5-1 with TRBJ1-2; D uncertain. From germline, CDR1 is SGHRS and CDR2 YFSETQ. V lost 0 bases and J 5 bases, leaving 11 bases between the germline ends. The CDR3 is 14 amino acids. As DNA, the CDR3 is TGCGCCAGCAGCTTGGCTTTGACCGGGTATGGCTACACCTTC. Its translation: CASSLALTGYGYTF.

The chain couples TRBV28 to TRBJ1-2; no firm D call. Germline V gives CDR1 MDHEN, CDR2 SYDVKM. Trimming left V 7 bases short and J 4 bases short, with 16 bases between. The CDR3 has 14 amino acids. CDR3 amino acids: CASNNRGRSYGYTF. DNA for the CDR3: TGTGCCAGCAATAATCGCGGGCGGAGCTATGGCTACACCTTC.

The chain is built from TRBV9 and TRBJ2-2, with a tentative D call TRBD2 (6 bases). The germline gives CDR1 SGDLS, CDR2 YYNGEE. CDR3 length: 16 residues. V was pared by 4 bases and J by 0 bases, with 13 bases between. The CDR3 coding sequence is TGTGCCAGCAGCCTAGGGAGGCTCGCGAACACCGGGGAGCTGTTTTTT. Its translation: CASSLGRLANTGELFF.

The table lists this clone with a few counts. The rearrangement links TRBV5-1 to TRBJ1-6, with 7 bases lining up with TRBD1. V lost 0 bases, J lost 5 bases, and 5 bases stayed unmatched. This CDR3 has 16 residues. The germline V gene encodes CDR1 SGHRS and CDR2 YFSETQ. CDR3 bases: TGCGCCAGCAGCTTGGCCGAGGGACAGAATAATTCACCCCTCCACTTT. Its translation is CASSLAEGQNNSPLHF.

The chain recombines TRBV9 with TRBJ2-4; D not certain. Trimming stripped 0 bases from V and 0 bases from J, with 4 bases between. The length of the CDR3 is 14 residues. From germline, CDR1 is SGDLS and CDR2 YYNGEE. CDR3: CASSVAGAKNIQYF. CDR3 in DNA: TGTGCCAGCAGCGTAGCAGGAGCCAAAAACATTCAGTACTTC.

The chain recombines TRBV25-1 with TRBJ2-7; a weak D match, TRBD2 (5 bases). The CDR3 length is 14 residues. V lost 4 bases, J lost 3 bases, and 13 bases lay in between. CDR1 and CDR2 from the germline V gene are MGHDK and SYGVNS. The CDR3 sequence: CASSAAGPFYEQYF. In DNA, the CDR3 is TGTGCCAGCAGTGCCGCGGGTCCATTCTACGAGCAGTACTTC.

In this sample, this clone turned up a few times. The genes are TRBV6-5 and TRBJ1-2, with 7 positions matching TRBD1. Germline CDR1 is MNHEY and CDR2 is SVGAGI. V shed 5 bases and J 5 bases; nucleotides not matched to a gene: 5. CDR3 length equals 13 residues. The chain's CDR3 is CASSRDRKYGYTF. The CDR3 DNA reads TGTGCCAGCAGTCGGGACAGAAAATATGGCTACACCTTC.

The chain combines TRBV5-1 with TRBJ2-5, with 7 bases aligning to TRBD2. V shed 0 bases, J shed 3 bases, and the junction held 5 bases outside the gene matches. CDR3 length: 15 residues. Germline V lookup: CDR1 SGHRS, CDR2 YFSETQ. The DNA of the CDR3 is TGCGCCAGCAGCTTGGGACTAGCTACGGAAGAGACCCAGTACTTC. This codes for CASSLGLATEETQYF.

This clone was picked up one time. The CDR3 here is CASSQDQGISGNTIYF. CDR3 nucleotide sequence: TGCGCCAGCAGCCAAGATCAGGGGATCTCTGGAAACACCATATATTTT. The chain couples TRBV4-1 to TRBJ1-3, with D possibly being TRBD1 (6 bases). Germline CDR1 reads MGHRA; CDR2 reads YSYEKL. V lost 0 bases, J lost 0 bases, and 9 bases lay in between. The CDR3 is 16 residues long.

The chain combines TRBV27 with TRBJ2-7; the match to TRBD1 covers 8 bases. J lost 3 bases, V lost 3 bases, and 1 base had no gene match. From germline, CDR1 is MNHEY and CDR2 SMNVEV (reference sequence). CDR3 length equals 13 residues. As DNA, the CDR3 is TGTGCCAGCAGTTTTGGACAGGGCTACGAGCAGTACTTC. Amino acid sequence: CASSFGQGYEQYF.

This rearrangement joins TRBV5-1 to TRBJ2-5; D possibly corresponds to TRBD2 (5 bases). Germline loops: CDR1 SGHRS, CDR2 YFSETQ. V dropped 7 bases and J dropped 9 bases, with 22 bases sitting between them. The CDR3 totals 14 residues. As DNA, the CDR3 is TGCGCCAGCCACCTCGGAGAGGGTGGTGGAGCCCAGTACTTC. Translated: CASHLGEGGGAQYF.

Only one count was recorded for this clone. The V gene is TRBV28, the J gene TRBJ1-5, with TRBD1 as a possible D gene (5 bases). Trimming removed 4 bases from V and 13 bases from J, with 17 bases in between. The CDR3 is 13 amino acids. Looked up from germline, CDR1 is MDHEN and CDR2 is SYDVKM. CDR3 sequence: CASSSAWTWTQHF. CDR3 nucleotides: TGTGCCAGCAGTTCAGCGTGGACGTGGACACAGCATTTT.

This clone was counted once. This chain's CDR3 is CASSLTGTVDGYTF. As DNA, the CDR3 is TGTGCCAGCAGTCTTACCGGGACTGTAGATGGCTACACCTTC. This rearrangement joins TRBV6-5 to TRBJ1-2; D is possibly TRBD1 (5 bases). Trimming removed 5 bases from V and 6 bases from J, with 16 bases in between. This CDR3 has 14 amino acids. Germline CDR1 MNHEY, CDR2 SVGAGI.

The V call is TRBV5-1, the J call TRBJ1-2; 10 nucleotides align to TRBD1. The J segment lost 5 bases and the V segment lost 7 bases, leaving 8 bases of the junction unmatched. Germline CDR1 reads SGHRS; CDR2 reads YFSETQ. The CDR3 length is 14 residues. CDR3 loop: CASSGQGVPYGYTF. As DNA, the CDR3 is TGCGCCAGCTCAGGACAGGGGGTCCCTTATGGCTACACCTTC.

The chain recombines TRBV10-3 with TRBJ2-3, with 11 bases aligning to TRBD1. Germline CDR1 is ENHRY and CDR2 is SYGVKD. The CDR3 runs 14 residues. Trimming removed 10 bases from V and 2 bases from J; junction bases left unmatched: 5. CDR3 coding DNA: TGTGCCACCGGACAGGGGGCTAACACAGATACGCAGTATTTT. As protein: CATGQGANTDTQYF.

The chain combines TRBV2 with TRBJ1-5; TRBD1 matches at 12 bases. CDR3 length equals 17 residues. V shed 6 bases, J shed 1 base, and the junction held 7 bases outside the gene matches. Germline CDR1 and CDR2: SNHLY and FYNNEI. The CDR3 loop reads CASSLGQGAVSNQPQHF. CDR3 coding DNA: TGTGCCAGCAGCTTGGGACAGGGGGCAGTAAGCAATCAGCCCCAGCATTTT.

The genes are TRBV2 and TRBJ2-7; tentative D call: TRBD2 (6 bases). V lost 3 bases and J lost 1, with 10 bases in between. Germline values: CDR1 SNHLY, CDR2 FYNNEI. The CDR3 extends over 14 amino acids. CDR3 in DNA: TGTGCCAGCAGTGACGGGAGACTGTCCTACGAGCAGTACGTC. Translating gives CASSDGRLSYEQYV.

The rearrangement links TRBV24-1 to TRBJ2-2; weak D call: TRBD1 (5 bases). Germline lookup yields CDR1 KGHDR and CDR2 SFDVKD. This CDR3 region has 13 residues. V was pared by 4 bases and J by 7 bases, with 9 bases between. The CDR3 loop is CATSEAGHGELFF. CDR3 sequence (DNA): TGTGCCACCAGTGAAGCAGGGCACGGGGAGCTGTTTTTT.

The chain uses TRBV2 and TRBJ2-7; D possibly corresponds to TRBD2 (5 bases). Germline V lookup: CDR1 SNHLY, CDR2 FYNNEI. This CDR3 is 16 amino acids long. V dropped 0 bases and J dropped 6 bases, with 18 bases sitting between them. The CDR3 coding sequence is TGTGCCAGCAGTGAAGCCCTCGGCCCCCTAGCTGTCGAGCAGTACGTC. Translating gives CASSEALGPLAVEQYV.

For the CDR3, the DNA is TGCGCCAGCAGCTCGCGAGCGGGGATGTCGAACACCGGGGAGCTGTTTTTT. Residues: CASSSRAGMSNTGELFF. The chain carries TRBV5-1 and TRBJ2-2; 7 positions agree with TRBD2. From germline, CDR1 is SGHRS and CDR2 YFSETQ. With V trimmed by 3 bases and J by 0 bases, 8 bases remained unmatched. The CDR3 has 17 amino acids.

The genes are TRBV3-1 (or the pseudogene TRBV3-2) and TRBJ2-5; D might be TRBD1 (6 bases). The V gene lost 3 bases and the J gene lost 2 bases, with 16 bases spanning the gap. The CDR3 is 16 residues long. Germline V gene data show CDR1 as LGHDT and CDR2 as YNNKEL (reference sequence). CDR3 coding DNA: TGTGCCAGCAGCCACCACGGGACAATACCACAAGAGACCCAGTACTTC. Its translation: CASSHHGTIPQETQYF.